This is a list of T cell receptor beta chains from one sample in a study of OX40 agonist ivuxolimab in advanced cancers. Clones were read by immunoSEQ multiplex PCR, and TCRdb kept only the in-frame ones, dropping some. The sample includes about 76,000 clones, approximately 86% of them seen just once. The sample here was CD4+ or CD8+ T cells sorted from blood, taken in a trial of the OX40 agonist ivuxolimab. The receptors here all came from an adult with an advanced solid tumor such as melanoma, head and neck, liver or kidney cancer. CDR3s include the opening cysteine and the closing phenylalanine or tryptophan. A D gene is named only where the DNA matches it firmly. Expanded clones are given a class, and other clones once, few, many or no size at all.

>TRBD2|TRBV5-4|TRBJ2-1|NA
TGTGCCAGCAGCTTGGCCGGCGGGGGGGCTTTCTACAATGAGCAGTTCTTC
CASSLAGGGAFYNEQFF
>TRBD1|TRBV28|TRBJ1-1|NA
TGTGCCAGCAGTTTGCCGGCAGGGGGCACTGAAGCTTTCTTT
CASSLPAGGTEAFF
>TRBD2|TRBV25-1|TRBJ2-2|NA
TGTGCCAGCAGTGCCCACGAAAGCGGGGGAGGGACCGGGGAGCTGTTTTTT
CASSAHESGGGTGELFF
>NA|TRBV15|TRBJ2-1|NA
TGTGCCACCAGCAGAGGGCTAGGTGGGTTTCAAGGCAATGAGCAGTTCTTC
CATSRGLGGFQGNEQFF
>TRBD1|TRBV6-5|TRBJ2-7|few
TGTGCCAGCAGTTACCTCGACAGGGGGGGCTACGAGCAGTACTTC
CASSYLDRGGYEQYF
>TRBD1|TRBV19|TRBJ2-3|NA
TGTGCCAGTAATTCAGGGGGAGTGGGTACGCAGTATTTT
CASNSGGVGTQYF
>NA|TRBV7-2|TRBJ2-6|NA
TGTGCCAGCAGCTTCGGGCAGCCTAGGGGCTCTGGGGCCAACGTCCTGACTTTC
CASSFGQPRGSGANVLTF
>NA|TRBV19|TRBJ1-2|NA
TGTGCCAGTAGGCCTTTTCAGCGCGAGGGCTACACCTTC
CASRPFQREGYTF
>NA|TRBV30|TRBJ1-1|NA
TGTGCCTGGAGTGTACCGGGAATCGGGAACACTGAAGCTTTCTTT
CAWSVPGIGNTEAFF
>NA|TRBV6-5|TRBJ2-6|NA
TGTGCCAGCAGTTACCGGGCATACTCTGGGGCCAACGTCCTGACTTTC
CASSYRAYSGANVLTF
>NA|TRBV10-3|TRBJ1-5|NA
TGTGCCATCAGTGAGGATATATTAAGGCAGCCCCAGCATTTT
CAISEDILRQPQHF
>TRBD1|TRBV19|TRBJ1-1|few
TGTGCCACCTCTGACAGGGGAAACACTGAAGCTTTCTTT
CATSDRGNTEAFF
>NA|TRBV11-1|TRBJ2-1|once
TGTGCCAGCAGCTTAGTCCAGGGAACTAATGAGCAGTTCTTC
CASSLVQGTNEQFF
>NA|TRBV28|TRBJ2-1|NA
TGTGCCAGCAGTTTCGTCCTTCAGTCCCACAATGAGCAGTTCTTC
CASSFVLQSHNEQFF
>NA|TRBV5-8|TRBJ1-4|few
TGTGCCAGCAGCTTGTCGGGTAGACAGAATGAAAAACTGTTTTTT
CASSLSGRQNEKLFF
>NA|TRBV23-1|TRBJ1-2|few
TGCGCCAGCAAAACCCAAACAAGGGTCTACTATGGCTACACCTTC
CASKTQTRVYYGYTF
>NA|TRBV30|TRBJ1-2|NA
TGTGCCTGGAGCGTACGTAGTAGGGCCGCTAACTATGGCTACACCTTC
CAWSVRSRAANYGYTF
>TRBD1|TRBV7-2|TRBJ1-2|NA
TGTGCCAGCAGCTCGCAGGGGGTAGTGGGTGGCTACACCTTC
CASSSQGVVGGYTF
>NA|TRBV6-5|TRBJ1-6|NA
TGTGCCAGCAGCTCGAGGGAAGGTAATTCACCCCTCCACTTT
CASSSREGNSPLHF
>TRBD2|TRBV11-2|TRBJ2-5|NA
TGTGCCAGCAGCTTACTAGCGGGGGGGCCGGGAAGCGAGACCCAGTACTTC
CASSLLAGGPGSETQYF
>NA|TRBV28|TRBJ1-2|NA
TGTGCCAGCTCGGACAGCGCTAACTATGGCTACACCTTC
CASSDSANYGYTF
>NA|TRBV5-1|TRBJ2-1|once
TGCGCCAGCAGCTTGGCGGGCGGAAGTTGGGATGAGCAGTTCTTC
CASSLAGGSWDEQFF
>NA|TRBV6-1|TRBJ2-5|NA
TGTGCCAGCAGTGAATTGTGGAGTGGAGAGACCCAGTACTTC
CASSELWSGETQYF
>NA|TRBV21-1|TRBJ2-2|NA
TGTGCCAGGGATTTAGGGACAGGGGAGACCGGGGAGCTGTTTTTT
CARDLGTGETGELFF
>TRBD1|TRBV6-5|TRBJ1-6|NA
TGTGCCAGCAGTCCAAAGACAGGGGGGGCTTCACCCCTCCACTTT
CASSPKTGGASPLHF
>NA|TRBV6-5|TRBJ1-1|NA
TGTGCCAGCAGTTCCGACAGGGAAGCTTTCTTT
CASSSDREAFF
>NA|TRBV6-1|TRBJ1-5|few
TGTGCCAGCAGTACAGACTATAGCAATCAGCCCCAGCATTTT
CASSTDYSNQPQHF
>TRBD1|TRBV9|TRBJ2-7|NA
TGTGCCAGCAGCGTCGGGACAGGGGGTATGAAGCAGTACTTC
CASSVGTGGMKQYF
>NA|TRBV9|TRBJ2-2|NA
TGTGCCAGCAGCCCGACAGAAAACACCGGGGAGCTGTTTTTT
CASSPTENTGELFF
>NA|TRBV27|TRBJ1-5|NA
TGTGCCAGCAGTCTCCGAGGACCTGTTTATCAGCCCCAGCATTTT
CASSLRGPVYQPQHF
>NA|TRBV9|TRBJ1-1|NA
TGTGCCAGCAGGAGGGATCCGAACACTGAAGCTTTCTTT
CASRRDPNTEAFF
>NA|TRBV6-5|TRBJ2-3|few
TGTGCCAGCAGTTACAAGGTGGGGACACCGCAGTATTTT
CASSYKVGTPQYF
>TRBD1|TRBV7-9|TRBJ2-3|NA
TGTGCCAGCAGCGAAGGACAGGGGAAGACAGATACGCAGTATTTT
CASSEGQGKTDTQYF
>NA|TRBV6-1|TRBJ2-3|NA
TGTGCCAGCCGCACAGATACGCAGTATTTT
CASRTDTQYF
>NA|TRBV19|TRBJ2-3|NA
TGTGCCAGTAGTGTTACGAGTAGCACAGATACGCAGTATTTT
CASSVTSSTDTQYF
>TRBD1|TRBV28|TRBJ2-7|once
TGTGCCAGCAGTTTCCTGGACAGGGGCTACGAGCAGTACTTC
CASSFLDRGYEQYF